Following are 25 T cell receptor beta chains from one sample sequenced in a study of cytomegalovirus exposure and HLA in healthy donors. Libraries were prepared by immunoSEQ multiplex PCR; TCRdb keeps only in-frame clonotypes and omits some of them. The table has roughly 150,000 clones, roughly 91% seen once. Sequencing was done on a sample of PBMCs. Source of these receptors: a man in his late teens or twenties in good health and CMV-seropositive.

The genes are TRBV9 and TRBJ2-7; TRBD2 aligns across 9 bases. The trim removed 3 bases at V and 2 bases at J, leaving 6 bases unmatched. The germline V gene has CDR1 SGDLS and CDR2 YYNGEE. The CDR3 totals 15 residues. The CDR3 here is CASSGGLAGAYEQYF. The CDR3 DNA follows: TGTGCCAGCAGCGGAGGTTTAGCGGGAGCCTACGAGCAGTACTTC.

The genes are TRBV6-5 and TRBJ1-2, with TRBD1 matching over 7 bases. V lost 2 bases, J lost 5 bases, and 11 bases stayed unmatched. Germline V gene lookup returns CDR1 MNHEY and CDR2 SVGAGI. The CDR3 has 16 residues. CDR3 in DNA: TGTGCCAGCAGTTACGTCGGGACAGCTTCTTCTTATGGCTACACCTTC. It translates to CASSYVGTASSYGYTF.

The V gene is TRBV5-1, the J gene TRBJ2-7; D gene unclear. This CDR3 is built from 14 residues. Trimming stripped 0 bases from V and 0 bases from J, with 7 bases between. Germline V gene sequence: CDR1 SGHRS, CDR2 YFSETQ. The CDR3 is CASSLELSSYEQYF. DNA of the CDR3: TGCGCCAGCAGCTTGGAGTTGAGCTCCTACGAGCAGTACTTC.

With regard to this clone: Germline and junction disagree at one end, which may indicate a read error. The chain carries TRBV5-1 and TRBJ2-7; TRBD1 matches 8 bases. The length of the CDR3 is 15 residues. Looked up from germline, CDR1 is SGHRS and CDR2 is YFSETQ. In DNA, the CDR3 is TGCGCCAGCAGTTTGGGGCAGGGGGCCCTCTACGAGCAGTACTTC. The encoded protein is CASSLGQGALYEQYF.

This chain joins TRBV7-9 and TRBJ2-2, with TRBD1 matching 9 bases. The V and J ends lost 5 bases and 3 bases, in that order; junction bases with no gene match: 4. The CDR3 is 15 residues long. Germline-derived CDR1 and CDR2 are SEHNR and FQNEAQ (reference sequence). This chain's CDR3 is CASSGGQGYTGELFF. As DNA, the CDR3 is TGTGCCAGCAGCGGAGGACAGGGGTACACCGGGGAGCTGTTTTTT.

The V and J genes are TRBV7-2 and TRBJ2-7; tentative D call: TRBD2 (5 bases). Deletions cut 1 base from V and 3 bases from J, with 10 bases between. CDR1 and CDR2 from the germline V gene are SGHTA and FQGNSA. This CDR3 is 14 amino acids long. The CDR3 sequence: CASSLGEGFYEQYF. The CDR3, as DNA: TGTGCCAGCAGCTTAGGCGAGGGATTCTACGAGCAGTACTTC.

The CDR3 DNA follows: TGTGCCAGCAGTGAAGCGAGGGCCCCCGAGGAGCTGTTTTTT. This sequence encodes CASSEARAPEELFF. This sequence joins TRBV2 and TRBJ2-2; TRBD2 is a possible D gene (5 bases). Per the germline V gene, CDR1 is SNHLY and CDR2 is FYNNEI. The V end was cut by 0 bases, the J end by 10 bases, with 12 bases between. The CDR3 sequence is 14 residues long.

V and J are TRBV28 and TRBJ1-5, with 9 bases identical to TRBD1. This CDR3 has 15 amino acids. V lost 6 bases, J lost 4 bases, and 7 bases stayed unmatched. The germline CDR1 and CDR2 sequences are MDHEN and SYDVKM. The CDR3 DNA is TGTGCCAGCAGACTAGACAGGGGGGGGAATCAGCCCCAGCATTTT. This translates into CASRLDRGGNQPQHF.

V and J are TRBV2 and TRBJ2-3; TRBD2 matches at 13 bases. After removal of 7 bases from V and 6 bases from J, the junction contained 10 bases not matched to a gene. CDR1 is SNHLY and CDR2 is FYNNEI in the germline V gene. The CDR3 loop spans 16 amino acids. The CDR3 region has the DNA TGTGCCAGCAAACCGACTAGCGGGAGGTCGGGGGATACGCAGTATTTT. Its protein product is CASKPTSGRSGDTQYF.

J is TRBJ2-2 and V is TRBV28, with 8 bases lining up with TRBD2. The CDR3 sequence is 15 residues long. The junction had 7 bases not matched to a gene; V was cut back by 4 bases and J by 6 bases. The germline gives CDR1 MDHEN, CDR2 SYDVKM. CDR3 DNA: TGTGCCAGCAGTTGGAGTAGCGGGACGGCCGGGGAGCTGTTTTTT. Residues: CASSWSSGTAGELFF.

The chain employs TRBV27 and TRBJ2-1; TRBD2 matches at 10 bases. J gave up 10 bases and V 6 bases, and 12 bases lay outside the gene matches. The CDR3 is 15 amino acids. In germline, CDR1 is MNHEY, CDR2 SMNVEV (reference sequence). The CDR3 DNA is TGTGCCAGCAGCCTGCGTCTAGCGGGAGAAGGCGAGCAGTTCTTC. This gives the protein CASSLRLAGEGEQFF.

For the CDR3, the DNA is TGTGCCAGCTCACCACCGGGGGGAACAGGTGTAGCTGAAGCTTTCTTT. Its protein is CASSPPGGTGVAEAFF. This chain links TRBV18 with TRBJ1-1; D possibly corresponds to TRBD1 (5 bases). Germline CDR1 KGHSH, CDR2 LQKENI. The germline V and J ends were trimmed by 0 bases and 6 bases, with 17 bases remaining between them. The CDR3 loop spans 16 amino acids.

The gene calls are TRBV5-4 and TRBJ2-6; 10 positions match TRBD1. This CDR3 is built from 17 residues. Germline V lookup: CDR1 SGHNT, CDR2 YYREEE (reference sequence). With V trimmed by 0 bases and J by 2 bases, 2 bases remained unmatched. Written as DNA, the CDR3 is TGTGCCAGCAGCTTGGTAGACAGGGGGCCTGGGGCCAACGTCCTGACTTTC. Its translation: CASSLVDRGPGANVLTF.

The chain couples TRBV7-8 to TRBJ1-5; TRBD1 matches at 9 bases. Germline lookup yields CDR1 SGHVS and CDR2 FQNEAQ. CDR3 size: 16 residues. V was clipped by 5 bases and J by 5 bases; unmatched bases: 10. In nucleotides, the CDR3 is TGTGCCAGCAGCCTAACTCCGGGACAGGGCCATCAGCCCCAGCATTTT. Its protein product is CASSLTPGQGHQPQHF.

The DNA of the CDR3 is TGTGCCAGCTCCCCGGACAGAAATCAGCCCCAGCATTTT. It translates to CASSPDRNQPQHF. The rearrangement uses TRBV18 and TRBJ1-5; maybe TRBD1 (6 bases). V was shortened by 6 bases and J by 4 bases, with 10 bases between the two germline ends. The germline CDR1 and CDR2 sequences are KGHSH and LQKENI. The CDR3 runs to 13 residues.

The genes are TRBV28 and TRBJ2-1; TRBD2 agrees at 8 bases. With V trimmed by 1 base and J by 8 bases, 7 bases remained unmatched. This CDR3 region has 15 residues. Germline-derived CDR1 and CDR2 are MDHEN and SYDVKM. The CDR3 is CASSLFGLAIHEQFF. In DNA form, the CDR3 reads TGTGCCAGCAGTTTATTCGGACTAGCTATCCATGAGCAGTTCTTC.

This rearrangement joins TRBV7-9 to TRBJ1-1; D is possibly TRBD1 (5 bases). This CDR3 region has 15 residues. Germline assignment: CDR1 SEHNR and CDR2 FQNEAQ (reference sequence). The V end was cut by 5 bases, the J end by 4 bases, with 17 bases between. DNA for the CDR3: TGTGCCAGCAGCCATGTGGGGGGTCAAGGCACTGAAGCTTTCTTT. Its protein product is CASSHVGGQGTEAFF. The variable domain in full, with the rest retrieved from reference TRBV7-9 and TRBJ1-1, is DTGVSQNPRHKITKRGQNVTFRCDPISEHNRLYWYRQTLGQGPEFLTYFQNEAQLEKSRLLSDRFSAERPKGSFSTLEIQRTEQGDSAMYLCASSHVGGQGTEAFFGQGTRLTVV.

The V and J genes are TRBV7-3 and TRBJ1-5; a weak D match, TRBD1 (6 bases). V was trimmed by 6 bases and J by 6 bases, leaving 9 bases between them. Looked up from germline, CDR1 is SGHTA and CDR2 is FQGTGA. This CDR3 contains 12 residues. CDR3 coding DNA: TGTGCCAGCAGTGTACAGGGTCAGCCCCAGCATTTT. Its translation is CASSVQGQPQHF.

V usage is TRBV2 and J usage is TRBJ2-7, with D perhaps matching TRBD1 (6 bases). Looked up from germline, CDR1 is SNHLY and CDR2 is FYNNEI. V lost 5 bases and J lost 2, with 13 bases in between. CDR3 length equals 14 residues. The CDR3 region has the DNA TGTGCCAGCAGTACCCCGGGACAAGCCTACGAGCAGTACTTC. It specifies CASSTPGQAYEQYF.

The gene calls are TRBV7-6 and TRBJ2-1; 10 bases are a match to TRBD2. The CDR3 runs to 18 residues. Unmatched junction bases numbered 11, after V lost 0 bases and J lost 6 bases. The germline gives CDR1 SGHVS, CDR2 FNYEAQ. CDR3 nucleotide sequence: TGTGCCAGCAGCTTAGCGATAGGGTTAGCGGGAGGCCCCAATGAGCAGTTCTTC. It encodes CASSLAIGLAGGPNEQFF.

The chain employs TRBV29-1 and TRBJ2-7; perhaps TRBD1 as D (5 bases). Between the trimmed V and J ends, which lost 7 bases and 1 base, there was a span of 8 bases. The CDR3 has 11 amino acids. CDR1 is SQVTM and CDR2 is ANQGSEA in the germline V gene. The DNA of the CDR3 is TGCAGCGCTGGGGCTTCCTACGAGCAGTACTTC. Amino acids: CSAGASYEQYF.

The chain combines TRBV6-1 with TRBJ2-1; D not certain. The CDR3 consists of 14 residues. V lost 6 bases and J 0 bases, leaving 9 bases between the germline ends. CDR1 is MNHNS and CDR2 is SASEGT in the germline V gene. CDR3 region: CASRPTASYNEQFF. DNA for the CDR3: TGTGCCAGCAGGCCTACAGCCTCCTACAATGAGCAGTTCTTC.

The chain carries TRBV5-6 and TRBJ1-2, with a weak D call TRBD1 (5 bases). Germline CDR1 and CDR2: SGHDT and YYEEEE. The CDR3 loop spans 11 amino acids. The V and J ends lost 3 bases and 8 bases respectively, with 8 bases between them. The CDR3 loop is CASSSRGGYTF. The CDR3 nucleotides read TGTGCCAGCAGCTCGCGGGGGGGCTACACCTTC.

The rearrangement uses TRBV29-1 and TRBJ2-1; 9 bases fit TRBD2. There are 14 residues in the CDR3. Germline CDR1 is SQVTM and CDR2 is ANQGSEA. J lost 8 bases, V lost 3 bases, and 8 bases had no gene match. As DNA, the CDR3 is TGCAGCGTTGAGGGGACTAGCAGCTTTTATGAGCAGTTCTTC. Amino acids: CSVEGTSSFYEQFF.

The rearrangement links TRBV27 to TRBJ2-1; 7 bases agree with TRBD2. The CDR3 sequence is 17 residues long. V lost 1 base and J lost 6; bases outside the gene matches: 12. CDR1 is MNHEY and CDR2 is SMNVEV in the germline V gene (reference sequence). The CDR3 sequence: CASSLYVGDYSGNEQFF. The CDR3 nucleotides are TGTGCCAGCAGTTTATATGTAGGGGACTACTCGGGCAATGAGCAGTTCTTC.